This T cell receptor beta chain is from a study of shared clonotypes between healthy human individuals. Across the study: CD4 naive and memory got three plates each, CD8 naive two, CD8 memory one.

Naive-designated CD8 cells lacked CD45RO, were positively enriched for CCR7, and omitted terminally differentiated effector memory CD45RA+ cells. Points on this clone: The antigen is undetermined. The identical CDR3 is also encoded by other nucleotide sequences in the sample.

Study-level findings and limits: The study drew on few donors, limiting represented genetic and exposure-history diversity.

Only in-frame clones appear in the TCRdb table, and some are missing; sequencing was by immunoSEQ multiplex PCR. This table holds about 680,000 clones, 92% found once. The sample taken for sequencing was naive CD8+ T cells sorted from blood. This clonotype was sampled from a man in his thirties or forties in good health.

CDR3 DNA: TGTGCCAGCAGCCTAGCCACAGATACGCAGTATTTT. The encoded protein is CASSLATDTQYF. The rearrangement uses TRBV13 and TRBJ2-3, with D tentatively TRBD2 (5 bases). CDR3 size: 12 residues. The ends were cut back, 5 bases at V and 2 bases at J, with 5 bases in the middle. CDR1 and CDR2 (germline): PRHDT, FYEKMQ (reference sequence).